This TCR beta chain was retrieved from a study of OX40 agonist ivuxolimab in advanced cancers. The overall study: The study enrolled dose-escalation patients with hepatocellular carcinoma, melanoma, renal cell or head and neck cancer. Cohort: around 79% men, mean age approximately 60, aged about 23 to 80.

General study results and limits: On average, CD8+ T cells had more expanded clones than CD4+.

This CDR3 spans 15 amino acids. The germline V gene has CDR1 KGHSH and CDR2 LQKENI. V lost 2 bases to trimming and J lost 2 bases; unmatched junction nucleotides: 0. Of note for this clone: The antigen remains unidentified.

Sequenced by immunoSEQ multiplex PCR; TCRdb stores in-frame clones only, minus some. This table holds roughly 79,000 clones, roughly 90% found once. The specimen comprised CD4+ or CD8+ T cells sorted from blood, sampled in a trial of the OX40 agonist ivuxolimab. V is TRBV18 and J is TRBJ2-7; 13 nucleotides agree with TRBD2. The TCR sequence derives from an adult with an advanced solid tumor such as melanoma, head and neck, liver or kidney cancer. DNA for the CDR3: TGTGCCAGCTCACCAGGACTAGCGGGAGCCTACGAGCAGTACTTC. Encoded protein: CASSPGLAGAYEQYF.